This record covers a single T cell receptor beta chain. Its specificity is not known. The assay was immunoSEQ multiplex PCR, and TCRdb's table has in-frame clones only and misses some. Here the sample spans 87,000 or so clones, around 82% being singletons. This record belongs to a study of Ad26.COV2.S vaccination and SARS-CoV-2 variants. Broader study findings: Vaccinees showed greater spike-specific TCR breadth than placebo recipients. Breadth measured for non-spike TCRs was similar across vaccine and placebo recipients. Analyses of TCR breadth and depth may have underestimated total T cell responses. Following vaccination, spike-specific CD8+ and CD4+ T cell responses reportedly exhibited substantial breadth.

The CDR3 is 19 residues long. V shed 5 bases and J 0 bases; nucleotides not matched to a gene: 15. The germline V gene encodes CDR1 SGHNT and CDR2 YENEEA. Specimen: peripheral blood, collected after recovery from COVID-19. The sequence came from a human donor who had recovered from COVID-19. J is TRBJ2-1 and V is TRBV11-3; 8 bases fit TRBD1. The CDR3 spells CASSPQGAGKSNSYNEQFF. The CDR3, as DNA: TGTGCCAGCAGCCCTCAGGGGGCGGGGAAATCAAACTCCTACAATGAGCAGTTCTTC.